The rows below give T cell receptor beta chains drawn from one sample of a study of cytomegalovirus exposure and HLA in healthy donors. Here immunoSEQ multiplex PCR was the method, and the copy in TCRdb shows in-frame clones only, minus some. The profile shows 100,000 to 150,000 clones, over 70% of them singletons. Sequencing was carried out using PBMCs. Receptors were obtained from a woman aged 40 to 50 in good health and CMV-seronegative. The CDR3 runs from the conserved cysteine through the conserved F or W. A D gene is named only where the DNA matches it firmly. Clone size is not always given. Where it is, it says once, few, many or a class for expanded clones.

V	J	size	length	D	DNA	CDR3
TRBV2	TRBJ1-1	-	15	-	TGTGCCAGCAGCGCCGGTCAGGCAGGGGACACTGAAGCTTTCTTT	CASSAGQAGDTEAFF
TRBV6-5	TRBJ1-1	-	14	TRBD1	TGTGCCAGCCGCCCGGGACAGGGGATCACTGAAGCTTTCTTT	CASRPGQGITEAFF
TRBV11-2	TRBJ2-7	-	15	TRBD2	TGTGCCAGCAGCTCTATCCGGCTAGCGGCCTACGAGCAGTACTTC	CASSSIRLAAYEQYF
TRBV4-2	TRBJ2-3	-	19	TRBD2	TGTGCCAGCAGCCAAGGGACCGAGGGGGGACTAGCGGGAGTGGATACGCAGTATTTT	CASSQGTEGGLAGVDTQYF
TRBV28	TRBJ2-6	-	13	-	TGTGCCAGCAGTTTACTCGGGGCCAACGTCCTGACTTTC	CASSLLGANVLTF
TRBV2	TRBJ1-4	-	14	-	TGTGCCAGCAGAATTCAGGGTCAGGGTGAAAAACTGTTTTTT	CASRIQGQGEKLFF
TRBV29-1	TRBJ2-7	-	11	-	TGCAGCGTTGTTGTCACCTACGAGCAGTACTTC	CSVVVTYEQYF
TRBV6-6	TRBJ2-3	-	16	TRBD2	TGTGCCAGCAGACACCGACTAGCTTCCAACACAGATACGCAGTATTTT	CASRHRLASNTDTQYF
TRBV9	TRBJ1-1	-	15	-	TGTGCCAGCAGCGTAGGGGGGCTCATGAACACTGAAGCTTTCTTT	CASSVGGLMNTEAFF
TRBV6-6	TRBJ1-5	-	11	-	TGTGCCAGCAGTTACTCCGAGCCCCAGCATTTT	CASSYSEPQHF
TRBV4-1	TRBJ1-1	few	15	-	TGCGCCAGCAGCCAAGTCTCTGCGGGTGTCACTGAAGCTTTCTTT	CASSQVSAGVTEAFF
TRBV5-1	TRBJ1-2	once	17	-	TGCGCCAGCAGCTTGGACCTTTTGGGCAGATCTAACTATGGCTACACCTTC	CASSLDLLGRSNYGYTF
TRBV5-1	TRBJ2-7	-	15	-	TGCGCCAGTTCCCCCGGGATCATGGGGGGTTACGAGCAGTACTTC	CASSPGIMGGYEQYF
TRBV7-6	TRBJ2-3	once	17	TRBD1	TGTGCCAGCAGCTTAGACCTGGGACAGGCGAGCACAGATACGCAGTATTTT	CASSLDLGQASTDTQYF
TRBV5-1	TRBJ1-6	-	15	TRBD1	TGCGCCAGCAGCTTGGTGGGGACAGGGGTGTCACCCCTCCACTTT	CASSLVGTGVSPLHF
TRBV6-5	TRBJ2-7	-	15	-	TGTGCCAGCAGTTCTCTGGGAGGGGGTGACTACGAGCAGTACTTC	CASSSLGGGDYEQYF
TRBV29-1	TRBJ2-5	-	11	TRBD1	TGCAGCGTGGGGACAGCCGGGACCCAGTACTTC	CSVGTAGTQYF
TRBV6-5	TRBJ1-1	-	13	-	TGTGCCAGCAGTTACCGGCCCGGGACTGAAGCTTTCTTT	CASSYRPGTEAFF
TRBV7-9	TRBJ1-1	-	14	-	TGTGCCAGCAGCCCCTCCGGGGGAAGGACTGAAGCTTTCTTT	CASSPSGGRTEAFF
TRBV5-6	TRBJ1-5	-	16	-	TGTGCCAGCAGCGCCCGAATTGGACAGTCCAATCAGCCCCAGCATTTT	CASSARIGQSNQPQHF
TRBV27	TRBJ2-2	-	15	-	TGTGCCAGCAGTTTAAGACATTCGAACACCGGGGAGCTGTTTTTT	CASSLRHSNTGELFF
TRBV6-1	TRBJ1-5	-	15	TRBD1	TGTGCCAGCAGTCTACAGGGGGTTGGCAATCAGCCCCAGCATTTT	CASSLQGVGNQPQHF
TRBV19	TRBJ2-1	-	15	-	TGTGCCAGTAGGTCGGACGCTAGCAGTAAAGATGAGCAGTTCTTC	CASRSDASSKDEQFF
TRBV5-1	TRBJ2-1	-	16	TRBD2	TGCGCCAGCAGCTTGGCCAGTAGCGGGAGTTACAATGAGCAGTTCTTC	CASSLASSGSYNEQFF